This entry features one T cell receptor (beta chain) sequence. Its target is unknown. At one of its ends the junction is not consistent with the germline gene, which may arise from a read error. The library put unique molecular identifiers onto individual cDNA molecules. TCRdb reanalysed the RACE reads using MiXCR and keeps one entry per CDR3 protein. The table lists over 300,000 distinct CDR3 sequences, 5% to 6.5% of them singletons. The CDR3 extends over 11 amino acids. CDR1 is SNHLY, CDR2 FYNNEI, per germline. The data were taken from a study of human T cells and chemical hapten exposure. For the study at large: Cases of alopecia areata, totalis or universalis occurred in a predominantly female patient group.

As for time point: pre-sensitization, week 0. Treatment meaning: therapeutic diphenylcyclopropenone sensitization with weekly scalp DPC. General study results and limits: High-frequency TCRs, those above 1 in 1000, stayed the same after DPC sensitization. Versus controls, expanded TCRs had significantly more large CDR3 similarity clusters.

Sequences were derived from whole blood, sampled in connection with sensitization to the hapten diphenylcyclopropenone (DPC). This sequence originates from a woman in her forties or fifties with alopecia areata. Some clones in this sample may be carry-over from other donors' samples. V gene TRBV2 combines with J gene TRBJ2-4; TRBD1 matches 9 bases. This CDR3 is CASRDRGQKDF. For the CDR3, the DNA is TGTGCCAGCAGGGACAGGGGACAGAAGGACTTC. Drawing the rest from reference TRBV2 and TRBJ2-4, the complete variable domain is EPEVTQTPSHQVTQMGQEVILRCVPISNHLYFYWYRQILGQKVEFLVSFYNNEISEKSEIFDDQFSVERPDGSNFTLKIRSTKLEDSAMYFCASRDRGQKDFGAGTRLSVL.